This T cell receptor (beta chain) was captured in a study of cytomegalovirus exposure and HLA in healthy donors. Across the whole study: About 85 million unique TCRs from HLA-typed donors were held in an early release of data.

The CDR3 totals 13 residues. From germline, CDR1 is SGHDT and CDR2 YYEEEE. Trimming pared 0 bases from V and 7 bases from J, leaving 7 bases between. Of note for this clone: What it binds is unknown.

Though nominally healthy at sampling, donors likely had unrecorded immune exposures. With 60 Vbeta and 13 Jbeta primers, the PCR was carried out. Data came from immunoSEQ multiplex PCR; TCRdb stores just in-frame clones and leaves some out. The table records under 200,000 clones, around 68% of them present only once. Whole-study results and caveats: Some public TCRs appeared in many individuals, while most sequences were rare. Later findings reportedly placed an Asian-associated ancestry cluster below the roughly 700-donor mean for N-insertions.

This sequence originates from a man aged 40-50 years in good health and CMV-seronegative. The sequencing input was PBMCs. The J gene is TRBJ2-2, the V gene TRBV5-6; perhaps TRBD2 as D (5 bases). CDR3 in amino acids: CASSLGGSGELFF. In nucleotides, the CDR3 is TGTGCCAGCAGCTTGGGTGGGAGCGGGGAGCTGTTTTTT.